The 12 T cell receptor beta chains presented below share a single source sample, sequenced in a study of blood T cell repertoires in COVID-19. TCRdb's copy holds only in-frame clones and misses some; the assay was immunoSEQ multiplex PCR. The table shows some 200,000 clones, with approximately 83% occurring only once. The material sequenced was peripheral blood. The source of these receptors is an older woman with acute or convalescent COVID-19.

This chain links TRBV28 with TRBJ2-1; unclear D gene. V lost 3 bases and J 7 bases, leaving 7 bases between the germline ends. The V gene's germline CDR1 is MDHEN and CDR2 SYDVKM. The CDR3 sequence is 12 residues long. CDR3 sequence reads: CASSFIGNEQFF. The CDR3 region has the DNA TGTGCCAGCAGTTTTATCGGTAATGAGCAGTTCTTC.

The J gene is TRBJ1-1, the V gene TRBV5-5; D may be TRBD1 (5 bases). Deletions cut 2 bases from V and 8 bases from J, with 16 bases between. The CDR3 is 14 amino acids. Germline values: CDR1 SGHKS, CDR2 YYEKEE (reference sequence). CDR3 protein: CASSFRGGDREAFF. The CDR3 DNA reads TGTGCCAGCAGCTTCCGGGGGGGTGACAGAGAAGCTTTCTTT. The full variable domain, in which reference TRBV5-5 and TRBJ1-1 provide the parts outside the CDR3, is DAGVTQSPTHLIKTRGQQVTLRCSPISGHKSVSWYQQVLGQGPQFIFQYYEKEERGRGNFPDRFSARQFPNYSSELNVNALLLGDSALYLCASSFRGGDREAFFGQGTRLTVV.

V is TRBV11-2 and J is TRBJ2-7; TRBD1 agrees at 10 bases. The CDR3 loop spans 17 amino acids. CDR1 is SGHAT, CDR2 FQNNGV, per germline. V was pared by 1 base and J by 4 bases, with 10 bases of the junction left unmatched. Here the CDR3 DNA reads TGTGCCAGCAGCTTAGTTGTGGACGGGACAGGGGTATACGAGCAGTACTTC. It codes for CASSLVVDGTGVYEQYF.

This sequence joins TRBV7-2 and TRBJ2-1; no firm D call. This CDR3 has 16 residues. V gave up 5 bases and J gave up 0 bases, with 14 bases separating them. Germline V gene data show CDR1 as SGHTA and CDR2 as FQGNSA. The CDR3 DNA is TGTGCCAGCAGCCTCGAAATGATGAGCTCCTACAATGAGCAGTTCTTC. As protein: CASSLEMMSSYNEQFF.

This chain links TRBV5-4 with TRBJ2-7; 12 positions match TRBD1. Germline V gene sequence: CDR1 SGHNT, CDR2 YYREEE (reference sequence). The CDR3 has 15 residues. J gave up 3 bases and V 4 bases, and 5 bases lay outside the gene matches. The DNA of the CDR3 is TGTGCCAGCAGCCCGGGACAGGGGGCGGTCTACGAGCAGTACTTC. Translating gives CASSPGQGAVYEQYF.

The chain has TRBV6-6 and TRBJ1-2; 8 bases fit TRBD1. The CDR3 is made up of 12 amino acids. Germline CDR1 and CDR2: MNHNY and SVGAGI (reference sequence). Trimming removed 6 bases from V and 3 bases from J; junction bases left unmatched: 0. The CDR3 DNA reads as TGTGCCAGCAGACAGGGGGACTATGGCTACACCTTC. This translates into CASRQGDYGYTF.

The gene calls are TRBV7-2 and TRBJ2-2; D gene uncertain. Germline CDR1 SGHTA, CDR2 FQGNSA. This CDR3 has 13 residues. Trimming removed 5 bases from V and 5 bases from J, with 9 bases in between. The CDR3 protein is CASSPGRTGELFF. Here the CDR3 DNA reads TGTGCCAGCAGCCCAGGCCGGACCGGGGAGCTGTTTTTT.

The chain joins TRBV3-1 (or the pseudogene TRBV3-2) to TRBJ1-1; no definite D call. Trimming took off 4 bases at V and 6 bases at J, with 12 bases between the two ends. The germline CDR1 and CDR2 sequences are LGHDT and YNNKEL (reference sequence). The CDR3 is 13 amino acids. CDR3 DNA: TGTGCCAGCAGCCCGAGGGTTCTCGCTGAAGCTTTCTTT. It codes for CASSPRVLAEAFF.

This sequence joins TRBV10-3 and TRBJ1-6, with no clear D. CDR3 length equals 13 residues. The V gene lost 10 bases and the J gene lost 5 bases, with 12 bases spanning the gap. Germline lookup yields CDR1 ENHRY and CDR2 SYGVKD. CDR3 residues: CATTSGDNSPLHF. CDR3 in DNA: TGTGCCACGACGTCGGGTGATAATTCACCCCTCCACTTT.

This chain uses TRBV19 with TRBJ1-2; the D is unclear. This CDR3 has 17 residues. V dropped 3 bases and J dropped 4 bases, with 21 bases sitting between them. Germline CDR1 and CDR2: LNHDA and SQIVND (reference sequence). CDR3 DNA sequence: TGTGCCAGTAGTATGCAGACCTCCCTACTACGTAGCTATGGCTACACCTTC. Encoded protein: CASSMQTSLLRSYGYTF. Full variable domain (rest looked up from reference TRBV19 and TRBJ1-2): DGGITQSPKYLFRKEGQNVTLSCEQNLNHDAMYWYRQDPGQGLRLIYYSQIVNDFQKGDIAEGYSVSREKKESFPLTVTSAQKNPTAFYLCASSMQTSLLRSYGYTFGSGTRLTVV.

In this sample, this clone turned up a few times. The chain recombines TRBV18 with TRBJ2-2, with 9 bases that match TRBD1. Trimming removed 4 bases from V and 2 bases from J; junction bases left unmatched: 5. The CDR3 loop spans 16 amino acids. Germline-derived CDR1 and CDR2 are KGHSH and LQKENI. CDR3 in DNA: TGTGCCAGCTCACAAAATACAGGGGGCAACACCGGGGAGCTGTTTTTT. This sequence encodes CASSQNTGGNTGELFF.

This chain joins TRBV12-3 or TRBV12-4 and TRBJ2-5; TRBD2 might be the D (7 bases). Trimming took 7 bases from V and 1 from J, leaving 10 bases between them. The CDR3 is 13 residues long. The CDR3 loop reads CASNGGAQETQYF. In DNA, the CDR3 is TGTGCCAGCAATGGGGGGGCCCAAGAGACCCAGTACTTC.